The clone carrying this T cell receptor (beta chain) was observed at least ten times. Trimming at V came to 5 bases and at J to 13 bases, leaving 9 bases not matched to a gene. Germline V gene data show CDR1 as SGHAT and CDR2 as FQNNGV. This CDR3 is 15 amino acids long. The data derive from a study of low-dose radiotherapy and immunotherapy resistance in tumors. TRAV- and TRBV-specific primers were used for first-strand cDNA, which covered alpha and beta chains. Using a constant-region primer together with a V-primer adapter, TCRs were subjected to roughly 20 PCR cycles of amplification. TCRdb used MiXCR to reprocess the reads, holding one entry per CDR3 protein. The sample has 60,000 to 75,000 distinct CDR3 sequences, around a quarter seen once; the top ten hold approximately 7%. Described time point: before trial treatment.

This TCR derives from a male donor with rectosigmoid adenocarcinoma. The sequences come from PBMCs, collected before treatment. The chain links TRBV11-2 to TRBJ1-6; 12 nucleotides align to TRBD1. CDR3 loop: CASSLPGQGARPLHF. The CDR3 DNA follows: TGTGCCAGCAGCCTTCCGGGACAGGGGGCGCGGCCCCTCCACTTT.